This T cell receptor (beta chain) was recorded in a study of identical twins. Notes on this clonotype: What it binds is not known.

Findings of the study overall: Fewer insertions characterized abundant cord blood beta clonotypes, whereas memory repertoires showed none. Models predicted too little out-of-frame TCR alpha sharing in monozygotic twins.

Per germline, CDR1 SGHTA and CDR2 FQGTGA. The V and J ends lost 5 bases and 0 bases, in that order; junction bases with no gene match: 5. The CDR3 runs to 16 residues. TCRdb independently ran MiXCR on the 5' RACE reads; one entry per CDR3 protein. The sample lists around 500,000 distinct CDR3 sequences, 12% to 15% occurring once. These same data were also listed under a study on yellow fever vaccine responses in identical twins.

J is TRBJ2-3 and V is TRBV7-3, with 10 bases identical to TRBD2. The TCR sequence derives from a woman younger than 35 in good health. Sequencing input: CD4+ T cells sorted from blood. This chain's CDR3 is CASSPGTSVSTDTQYF. The CDR3 DNA sequence: TGTGCCAGCAGCCCTGGGACTAGCGTTAGCACAGATACGCAGTATTTT.